Shown below are 8 T cell receptor beta chains from a single sample sequenced in a study of T cell responses to AZD1222 COVID-19 vaccine. Method: immunoSEQ multiplex PCR; TCRdb's copy keeps in-frame clones and lacks some. Of 150,000 or so clones listed, 88% are singletons. The material sequenced was peripheral blood, taken on day 0 of AZD1222 vaccination. Receptor source: an adult in good health.

This chain connects TRBV19 to TRBJ2-7; D is undetermined. The CDR3 runs to 14 residues. Germline-derived CDR1 and CDR2 are LNHDA and SQIVND (reference sequence). With 7 bases removed from V and 2 bases from J, the gap between germline ends came to 15 bases. The CDR3 DNA sequence: TGTGCCAGTAAGAGTTCGCTTGCTACCTACGAGCAGTACTTC. Translation: CASKSSLATYEQYF.

V gene TRBV5-6 combines with J gene TRBJ1-2; D perhaps matches TRBD1 (5 bases). The CDR3 is 15 residues long. Per the germline V gene, CDR1 is SGHDT and CDR2 is YYEEEE. Trimming shortened V by 0 bases and J by 4 bases, and 13 bases separated the two germline ends. The CDR3: CASSLGQGGPYGYTF. The CDR3 DNA is TGTGCCAGCAGCTTGGGGCAGGGTGGCCCCTATGGCTACACCTTC.

The chain couples TRBV6-5 to TRBJ2-1; D unresolved. Germline V CDR1 and CDR2: MNHEY, SVGAGI. The CDR3 totals 16 residues. The V end was cut by 0 bases, the J end by 0 bases, with 9 bases between. The CDR3 sequence: CASSYSSSSSYNEQFF. The CDR3 DNA is TGTGCCAGCAGTTACTCGAGTTCGAGCTCCTACAATGAGCAGTTCTTC.

This sequence joins TRBV7-9 and TRBJ2-5; TRBD1 is a possible D gene (6 bases). V gave up 5 bases and J gave up 9 bases, with 13 bases separating them. Germline V gene sequence: CDR1 SEHNR, CDR2 FQNEAQ (reference sequence). The CDR3 is 12 residues long. The CDR3 DNA is TGTGCCAGCAGCAGGACAGTTGGGGCCCAGTACTTC. It codes for CASSRTVGAQYF. The full variable domain, its missing parts supplied by reference TRBV7-9 and TRBJ2-5, is DTGVSQNPRHKITKRGQNVTFRCDPISEHNRLYWYRQTLGQGPEFLTYFQNEAQLEKSRLLSDRFSAERPKGSFSTLEIQRTEQGDSAMYLCASSRTVGAQYFGPGTRLLVL.

The V call is TRBV4-1, the J call TRBJ2-5; D unresolved. The V end lost 0 bases, the J end lost 7 bases, and 15 bases lay between the germline ends. This CDR3 is 15 amino acids long. Germline CDR1 and CDR2: MGHRA and YSYEKL. The CDR3 is CASSQDIGPYVTQYF. CDR3 nucleotide sequence: TGCGCCAGCAGCCAAGATATAGGCCCGTACGTGACCCAGTACTTC.

A word on this clone: The same CDR3 can be traced to other DNA sequences in this sample. The chain couples TRBV5-1 to TRBJ1-5, with D possibly being TRBD1 (6 bases). Between the trimmed V and J ends, which lost 0 bases and 2 bases, there was a span of 9 bases. Looked up from germline, CDR1 is SGHRS and CDR2 is YFSETQ. The CDR3 has 15 residues. Here the CDR3 reads CASSLGTERNQPQHF. CDR3 DNA sequence: TGCGCCAGCAGCTTGGGGACAGAGCGCAATCAGCCCCAGCATTTT.

Concerning this clone itself: Other DNA sequences within the sample encode an identical CDR3. This chain links TRBV6-5 with TRBJ2-7; 10 nucleotides line up with TRBD1. Per the germline V gene, CDR1 is MNHEY and CDR2 is SVGAGI. The CDR3 sequence is 15 residues long. V shed 6 bases and J 4 bases; nucleotides not matched to a gene: 9. Here the CDR3 DNA reads TGTGCCAGCAGCCCAAGACAGGGGGCTGCTTACGAGCAGTACTTC. Its protein is CASSPRQGAAYEQYF.

A few counts support this clone. The V gene is TRBV5-4, the J gene TRBJ1-2; TRBD1 matches at 8 bases. Germline CDR1 reads SGHNT; CDR2 reads YYREEE (reference sequence). Losses at the gene ends were 3 bases for V and 4 bases for J; bases not matched to a gene: 5. The CDR3 runs 14 residues. This chain's CDR3 is CASSSGQGGYGYTF. CDR3 coding DNA: TGTGCCAGCAGCTCAGGACAGGGAGGCTATGGCTACACCTTC.